The following is a T cell receptor (beta chain) sequence with its context. This sample was included in a study of blood T cell repertoires in COVID-19. Using immunoSEQ multiplex PCR, the repertoire was profiled, and TCRdb retains in-frame clones only, with some absent. The sample yields about 320,000 clones, 85% seen once. Individuals aged about 18 to 90 years were recruited from fewer than 30 US areas. This CDR3 contains 14 residues. Germline CDR1 and CDR2: MGHRA and YSYEKL. V was clipped by 2 bases and J by 1 base, with 9 bases between them. This sequence was found in a woman in her 30s who had been exposed to COVID-19. Sequencing was performed on PBMCs or T cells enriched from blood (not recorded which). This chain links TRBV4-1 with TRBJ2-7; D is uncertain. In nucleotides, the CDR3 is TGCGCCAGCAGCCAATGGCGGCTTTCCTACGAGCAGTACTTC. The encoded protein is CASSQWRLSYEQYF.